This T cell receptor (beta chain) was observed in a study of blood T cell repertoires in COVID-19. Measured with immunoSEQ multiplex PCR; TCRdb has only the in-frame clones, and not every one. Among roughly 140,000 clones listed, around 87% were seen once. V dropped 2 bases and J dropped 6; count of bases not matched to a gene: 8. Germline assignment: CDR1 MDHEN and CDR2 SYDVKM. This CDR3 comprises 15 residues. The sequencing input was peripheral blood. This chain joins TRBV28 and TRBJ1-2; 8 bases match TRBD1. The origin of this receptor is a woman aged 55-75 years with active COVID-19. This CDR3 is CASSLLAGGADGYTF. The CDR3 nucleotides are TGTGCCAGCAGTTTACTGGCAGGGGGCGCCGATGGCTACACCTTC.